These T cell receptor beta chains were read from a single sample in a study of shared clonotypes between healthy human individuals. Here immunoSEQ multiplex PCR was the method, and the copy in TCRdb shows in-frame clones only, minus some. The sample lists roughly 500,000 clones; around 80% were seen once. Sequenced material: PBMCs. These TCRs come from a woman aged 35 to 49 in good health. Some clones in this sample may be carry-over from other donors' samples. Both conserved end residues are trimmed from each CDR3.

V gene,J gene,CDR3 protein
TRBV19,TRBJ2-1,ASSPGLAGVREQF
TRBV11-2,TRBJ2-7,ASSLLAGEGH
TRBV30,TRBJ2-1,AWALAGGGSYNEQF
TRBV27,TRBJ2-7,ASGRSNTYEQY
TRBV6-5,TRBJ1-2,ASNLGWGEKEGYT
TRBV20-1,TRBJ2-1,SASLGEQF
TRBV29-1,TRBJ2-1,SVATGTSGSNEQF
TRBV7-3,TRBJ2-2,ASSSRQGARGELF
TRBV11-2,TRBJ2-7,ASRSTGLQRNYEQY
TRBV4-1,TRBJ1-1,ASSRPTIDTEAF
TRBV9,TRBJ1-1,ASSPGGWQRNTEAF
TRBV30,TRBJ1-2,AWSDDFHGGYGYT
TRBV30,TRBJ2-7,ASEGRGSREQY
TRBV18,TRBJ2-3,ASSTPSEVAGTTDTQY
TRBV2,TRBJ1-4,ASSPGQGFWARGDKLF
TRBV6-1,TRBJ2-3,ASNLPGDTQY
TRBV9,TRBJ2-1,ASSVTSGSYNEQF